This T cell receptor beta chain is from a study of cytomegalovirus exposure and HLA in healthy donors (dated by TCRdb to about 2017). About the study as a whole: According to a later analysis, one platform produced both the 120 validation repertoires and the 666 repertoires of the first cohort. The aim of the study was to test whether cataloging public T cell receptors could identify signatures of past pathogen exposure. Along with the approximately 700-subject first cohort, a separate validation cohort of some 130 different subjects was used. The study combined high-throughput TCR immunosequencing, statistical association of individual TCRs with disease status, and machine learning to predict cytomegalovirus infection status. What the authors observed across the whole study: The authors suggested that the approach could potentially be generalized to other disease states and immunological phenotypes. All 110 or so repertoires were used to score co-occurrence in the validation cohort in a later analysis, because that analysis had no HLA typing for the cohort. In a later analysis, TCRs clustered in the first cohort were found to also tend to co-occur in the roughly 130 validation repertoires, with roughly 93% of cluster scores above 0. In vitro tests confirmed that three of the cytomegalovirus-associated TCR beta chains recognize cytomegalovirus antigens. Most TCR sequences were observed very rarely across donors, whereas some public TCRs were present in many individuals. Cytomegalovirus status was reported to be diagnosed by the classifier with high specificity and sensitivity in both the original and validation cohorts. A total of 150 to 200 TCR beta chains were listed by the study as associated with cytomegalovirus.

Library creation used the immunoSEQ multiplex PCR assay. Turning to the authors' computational methods: A statistical classification framework was built for diagnosing cytomegalovirus status from the catalog of TCR beta chain sequences. The table was pulled from immuneACCESS by TCRdb, which kept in-frame rearrangements only. Such tables lose some clones; where checked, under half of the loss comes from unresolved V genes, and the rest has no known cause. Clone size and the V and J calls come from that table; the DNA yielded D and trimming. The sample includes roughly 180,000 clones, with approximately 86% observed a single time. The ten largest clones take up 6% to 8% of the sample. The donors were included in the validation cohort of over a hundred subjects, a group kept apart from the 666-subject first cohort. This clone came up once. Its antigen is currently not known. Base qualities are not provided; no much larger clone lies one nucleotide away.

Taken from cysteine to phenylalanine, the CDR3 has 16 residues. Only CDR3 DNA is held: 48 bases, read in frame from base 1. Cut back by 1 base and 0 bases, the V and J ends lie 10 bases apart. In the germline V gene, CDR1 corresponds to SGHAT and CDR2 to FQNNGV. This sequence uses TRBV11-2 and TRBJ1-3, with the D gene call left open. This TCR derives from a man aged 25 to 45 in good health and CMV-seropositive. The sequencing sample was made of PBMCs. The nucleotide sequence reads as follows: TGTGCCAGCAGCTTAGTTGGCGGGTACTCTGGAAACACCATATATTTT. The resulting protein is CASSLVGGYSGNTIYF.